The table lists the clone carrying this T cell receptor (beta chain) with a few counts. Its specificity is not known. TCRdb independently ran MiXCR on the reads; one entry per CDR3 protein. Of a few hundred thousand distinct CDR3 sequences listed, roughly 17% were seen once; the top ten hold around 12%. This entry belongs to a study of T cell repertoires in cytomegalovirus infection. Study conclusions and caveats: It was HLA-C-restricted CMV-specific TCR beta clonotypes that dominated the response ex vivo.

The CDR3 spans 13 residues. Deletions cut 0 bases from V and 7 bases from J, with 11 bases between. The germline V gene has CDR1 SGHRS and CDR2 YFSETQ. The receptor was derived from a human donor in good health (CMV status not recorded). Some clones in this sample may be carry-over from other donors' samples. Specimen: PBMCs. The chain recombines TRBV5-1 with TRBJ2-7; D might be TRBD1 or TRBD2, each matching 5 bases. The CDR3 spells CASSLAIGEEQYF. The CDR3 DNA reads as TGCGCCAGCAGCTTGGCTATAGGGGAGGAGCAGTACTTC.